A single T cell receptor beta chain is shown here with its context. The antigen remains unidentified. J lost 4 bases, V lost 2 bases, and 7 bases had no gene match. CDR1 and CDR2 from the germline V gene are SGHRS and YFSETQ. The length of the CDR3 is 15 residues. This sample stems from a study of T cells after yellow fever vaccination. Study-wide context: Low-cell-number fractions underwent preparation using SMART-Seq v4 Ultra Low Input.

5'RACE template switching produced TCR cDNA carrying a universal primer site and UMIs. TCRdb analysed the 5' RACE reads with MiXCR anew, one entry per CDR3 protein. The sample comprises under 600,000 distinct CDR3 sequences, approximately 15% of which are singletons, and more than 12% rests with the top ten. Points from the study as a whole: The secondary response was weaker, and its peak arrived faster, on day 5 versus 15. CD4 and CD8 compartments shared a small share of clonotypes.

The sequence was collected from a man between 25 and 39 years old who received the YFV17D yellow fever vaccine. The chain employs TRBV5-1 and TRBJ2-5; TRBD2 matches at 8 bases. The input for sequencing was PBMCs, taken on the day of the yellow fever booster vaccination. The CDR3 here is CASSFTGTRGETQYF. For the CDR3, the DNA is TGCGCCAGCAGCTTCACCGGGACTAGGGGAGAGACCCAGTACTTC.